This TCR beta chain stems from a study of blood T cells in healthy people across ages (dated by TCRdb to between 2014 and 2017). Background on the whole study: In model experiments, template switching captured about one uniquely barcoded TCR beta cDNA molecule for every two T cells. The study measured age-related changes in TCR beta repertoire diversity using deep sequencing normalized with unique cDNA molecular identifiers. The donors were divided into four age groups: young (average around 17 years), middle-aged (almost 40), aged (approximately 62) and long-lived (roughly 82). To avoid experimental bias, donors of different ages were randomly spread across the sequencing lanes. For two donors (one aged 18 to 29 and one aged 80 or older), the study analyzed two additional independent replicas of 1 million unique cDNA reads from the same blood draw.

The donors were roughly 40 Caucasian individuals from Russia, aged 6 to 90 years, who were systemically healthy. Ten milliliters of peripheral blood were drawn from each donor into EDTA-treated Vacutainer tubes. Ficoll-Paque density-gradient centrifugation was used to isolate PBMCs, with at least 7 million per sample. Total RNA, at least 6 micrograms per sample, was extracted from PBMCs with Trizol reagent. For every donor, an aliquot of PBMCs went through flow cytometry to measure the percentages of naive CD45RAhigh/CD27high T cells. The library was prepared using 5' RACE. The data were produced on an Illumina HiSeq 2500. A second roughly 6 to 12 cycle PCR used a sample-barcoded 5' primer and a J-beta primer mix. Each TCR beta cDNA molecule received a unique molecular identifier from a template-switch 5' adaptor carrying 12 random nucleotides. At least 3 million CDR3-containing paired-end reads were obtained from each sample. First-strand cDNA was synthesized from all RNA with the Mint cDNA synthesis kit, primed by a TRBC-specific oligonucleotide. Following uracil-DNA glycosylase treatment, a first 18-cycle PCR with universal primers M1SS and BC2_uni_R was performed on all cDNA. In the authors' own workflow: Normalization of each sample was performed by random selection of 1 million high-quality reads, each carrying a distinct molecular identifier. Reads with shared molecular identifiers were discarded instead of being binned into consensus sequences. CDR3 identification, clonotype clustering and error correction used MiTCR with a Q25 quality threshold and the strictest error-elimination algorithm. A nonparametric unseen species model with Euler transformation was used to estimate lower-bound total TCR beta diversity. Using fastp trimming at Q25 and MiXCR clonotype assembly, TCRdb reanalyzed the public sequencing data and kept in-frame beta chains. Every distinct CDR3 protein forms one entry, paired with its most common genes and DNA. What appears here as the V and J calls and clone size reflects TCRdb's work, not the paper's. Within this sample are fewer than 2,000,000 distinct CDR3 sequences, with about 32% of them counted one time only. Clones ranked in the top ten supply about 11% of the sample.

The investigation overall reported the following: A strong correlation was found between observed TCR beta diversity and the percentage of naive T cells measured by flow cytometry. Since profiling was done on bulk unsorted PBMCs, naive and antigen-experienced compartments could not be conclusively compared. As age increased, observed TCR beta diversity per million T cells dropped in a roughly linear way, and a significant reduction was already evident by age 40. Estimates of total diversity from one million sequenced T cells were regarded as lower bounds and underestimates. Compared with the aged group, the long-lived group had more naive CD4+ T cells, fewer expanded clones and increased TCR diversity, suggesting age selection. Donor CMV infection status was unknown, potentially confounding age-related changes in expanded clonotypes.

Taken from cysteine to phenylalanine, the CDR3 has 16 residues. Solely the CDR3 DNA is kept, with 48 bases framed from the first base. The V end gives up 6 bases and the J end 3 bases, leaving 6 bases in the junction not matched to a gene. This clonotype was observed at least ten times. Its recognized antigen is unknown. No base quality information exists; no much larger clone differs at one position. The source of this sequence is a woman in her 30s in good health. In this chain, TRBV12-3 or TRBV12-4 is recombined with TRBJ2-3, with TRBD2 matching 13 junction bases. Sequences were obtained from blood. The bases read TGTGCCAGCAGCGTAACTAGCGGGGGGGCAACAGATACGCAGTATTTT. The translation is CASSVTSGGATDTQYF.